This T cell receptor beta chain was sequenced for a study of response to subunit inactivated influenza vaccine. Whole-study results and caveats: Few additional T cells are recruited per seasonal influenza vaccination, authors suggested.

One entry per CDR3 protein, called by TCRdb with MiXCR from the RT-PCR reads. Altogether around 480,000 distinct CDR3 sequences are present, 11% being singletons, with the ten largest covering 12%. This clonotype was picked up a small number of times. Its specificity is unknown. The CDR3 is made up of 16 amino acids. The J segment lost 1 base and the V segment lost 5 bases, leaving 8 bases of the junction unmatched. Germline CDR1 and CDR2: SGHAT and FQNNGV. The genes are TRBV11-2 and TRBJ2-1, with 7 bases that match TRBD1. This clonotype originated in a man aged 45-60 years who received an inactivated influenza vaccine. Sequencing was performed on PBMCs from blood, taken roughly 45 days after vaccination. CDR3 sequence: CASSPTGKRSYNEQFF. For the CDR3, the DNA is TGTGCCAGCAGCCCGACAGGGAAAAGATCCTACAATGAGCAGTTCTTC.